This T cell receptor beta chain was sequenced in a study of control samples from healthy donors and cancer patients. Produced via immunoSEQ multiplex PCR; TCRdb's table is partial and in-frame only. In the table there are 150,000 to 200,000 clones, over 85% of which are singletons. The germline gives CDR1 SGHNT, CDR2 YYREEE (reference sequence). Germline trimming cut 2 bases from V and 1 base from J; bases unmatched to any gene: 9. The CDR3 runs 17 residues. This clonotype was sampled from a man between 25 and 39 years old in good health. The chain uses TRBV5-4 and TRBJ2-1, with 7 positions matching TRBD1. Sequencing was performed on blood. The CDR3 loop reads CASSFTRSGGSYNEQFF. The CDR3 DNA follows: TGTGCCAGCAGCTTCACTCGATCAGGGGGATCCTACAATGAGCAGTTCTTC.